Detailed here is one T cell receptor (beta chain). Its specificity is not known. A read error may be the cause here, since a much bigger clone is one base away. Researchers prepared the TCRbeta library using unique molecular identifiers, the study reports. TCRdb reprocessed the PCR reads with MiXCR, giving one entry per CDR3 protein. The sample has 200,000 to 250,000 distinct CDR3 sequences, approximately 8% seen once; the top ten hold 5% to 8%. Per the germline V gene, CDR1 is LNHDA and CDR2 is SQIVND (reference sequence). The CDR3 totals 15 residues. Trimming shortened V by 6 bases and J by 2 bases, and 16 bases separated the two germline ends. This sample was included in a study of T-cell reconstitution after alpha-beta-depleted transplantation in children. Findings and caveats of the study: The authors attributed T-cell counts and diversity one year after transplant mostly to newly produced T cells. Certain patients had high TCRbeta diversity at day 60, and it came from recipient T cells and thymic progenitors that survived.

The sequencing here drew on PBMCs, mostly from graft donor cells, taken 180 days after TCRalphabeta/CD19-depleted stem cell transplant. The chain couples TRBV19 to TRBJ1-1; no firm D call. This TCR was recovered from a male patient aged 10 to 17 who had a stem cell transplant for acute lymphoblastic leukemia, so the T cells may come from the graft donor. The CDR3 is CASRASLEGNTEAFF. The CDR3 DNA is TGTGCCAGTAGAGCCTCCCTCGAGGGAAACACTGAAGCTTTCTTT.